The 31 T cell receptor beta chains in this list originate from one sample, sequenced in a study of identical twins. TCRdb re-derived calls from the 5' RACE reads in MiXCR, one entry per CDR3 protein. The data show 600,000 to 700,000 distinct CDR3 sequences, 21% seen once. The sample was also reused in another study, on T cells expressing NK-cell markers.

The sequenced sample was PBMCs. The receptors shown here come from a woman younger than 30 in good health.

This clonotype was seen a handful of times. The chain joins TRBV20-1 to TRBJ2-3; D call uncertain. CDR1 DFQATT and CDR2 SNEGSKA come from the germline V gene (reference sequence). Between the trimmed V and J ends, which lost 3 bases and 2 bases, there was a span of 12 bases. This CDR3 comprises 14 residues. CDR3 nucleotides: TGCAGTGCTAGTGGGCAGTCCAACACAGATACGCAGTATTTT. As protein: CSASGQSNTDTQYF.

This clonotype was detected only a few times. The chain links TRBV20-1 to TRBJ1-2; D is possibly TRBD1 (5 bases). V lost 0 bases to trimming and J lost 4 bases, with 15 bases between them. Germline CDR1 DFQATT, CDR2 SNEGSKA (reference sequence). The CDR3 extends over 15 amino acids. CDR3 nucleotide sequence: TGCAGTGCTAGAGATGAGGTGTGGGGGACCTATGGCTACACCTTC. Amino acids: CSARDEVWGTYGYTF.

This clonotype was recorded a few times. V is TRBV29-1 and J is TRBJ2-2; either TRBD1 or TRBD2 may fit D (5 bases each). In germline, CDR1 is SQVTM, CDR2 ANQGSEA. The CDR3 consists of 12 residues. Trimming took 7 bases from V and 8 from J, leaving 14 bases between them. The chain's CDR3 is CSAGTVGGELFF. CDR3 DNA: TGCAGCGCCGGGACGGTAGGGGGGGAGCTGTTTTTT.

This clonotype has more than one count but fewer than ten. V gene TRBV10-3 combines with J gene TRBJ2-5; D may be TRBD2 (5 bases). Germline CDR1 and CDR2: ENHRY and SYGVKD. This CDR3 has 13 residues. V was shortened by 10 bases and J by 4 bases, with 16 bases between the two germline ends. CDR3 in DNA: TGTGCCACCTTAAGAAGGAGCGGAGAGACCCAGTACTTC. Its translation: CATLRRSGETQYF.

This clonotype showed up just a few times. The V gene is TRBV9, the J gene TRBJ1-1; D is unclear. From germline, CDR1 is SGDLS and CDR2 YYNGEE. This CDR3 has 15 residues. V was pared by 0 bases and J by 5 bases, with 14 bases between. The CDR3 region has the DNA TGTGCCAGCAGCGTAGCTCTTATAAACGGGACTGAAGCTTTCTTT. As protein: CASSVALINGTEAFF.

The sample holds a few counts of this clonotype. V usage is TRBV5-1 and J usage is TRBJ2-7; D unresolved. The V gene's germline CDR1 is SGHRS and CDR2 YFSETQ. The CDR3 consists of 13 residues. Trimming stripped 0 bases from V and 5 bases from J, with 9 bases between. The CDR3, as DNA: TGCGCCAGCAGCTTGGATGGGTACCACGAGCAGTACTTC. Its protein is CASSLDGYHEQYF.

This clonotype showed up just a few times. The chain has TRBV30 and TRBJ2-3; unclear D gene. CDR3 length: 14 amino acids. The germline V and J ends were trimmed by 1 base and 0 bases, with 8 bases remaining between them. Germline values: CDR1 GTSNPN, CDR2 SVGIG (reference sequence). The CDR3 sequence is CAWSAGLSTDTQYF. The CDR3 coding sequence is TGTGCCTGGAGTGCGGGCCTTAGCACAGATACGCAGTATTTT.

This chain joins TRBV20-1 and TRBJ2-1, with D possibly TRBD2 on 5 matching bases. V lost 1 base and J 3 bases, leaving 13 bases between the germline ends. The CDR3 consists of 15 residues. CDR1 and CDR2 (germline): DFQATT, SNEGSKA (reference sequence). Here the CDR3 DNA reads TGCAGTGCTAGAGCTTGGGCGGGCCACTACAATGAGCAGTTCTTC. Amino acid sequence: CSARAWAGHYNEQFF.

The chain uses TRBV5-5 and TRBJ2-1; 7 bases map to TRBD2. The V and J ends lost 1 base and 15 bases, in that order; junction bases with no gene match: 16. The CDR3 extends over 15 amino acids. Per germline, CDR1 SGHKS and CDR2 YYEKEE (reference sequence). CDR3 nucleotide sequence: TGTGCCAGCAGCTTGAAGATACTAGCGCCCCGAGAGGGGTTCTTC. Its protein product is CASSLKILAPREGFF.

This chain joins TRBV20-1 and TRBJ2-5; TRBD2 matches at 11 bases. Looked up from germline, CDR1 is DFQATT and CDR2 is SNEGSKA (reference sequence). The ends lost 4 bases at V and 5 bases at J; junction bases unmatched: 9. CDR3 length: 15 amino acids. The CDR3 here is CSATRSGGARETQYF. The CDR3 region has the DNA TGCAGTGCTACCCGTAGCGGGGGGGCAAGGGAGACCCAGTACTTC.

At least ten counts were recorded for this clonotype. The genes are TRBV11-2 and TRBJ1-5; D ambiguous. V lost 3 bases, J lost 0 bases, and 9 bases lay in between. This CDR3 region has 15 residues. Germline CDR1 is SGHAT and CDR2 is FQNNGV. The CDR3 DNA is TGTGCCAGCAGCTTCGGTGATTATAGCAATCAGCCCCAGCATTTT. Protein sequence: CASSFGDYSNQPQHF.

The rearrangement links TRBV20-1 to TRBJ1-2; 8 bases are shared with TRBD1. V gave up 0 bases and J gave up 4 bases; unmatched junction bases: 7. Per germline, CDR1 DFQATT and CDR2 SNEGSKA (reference sequence). The CDR3 consists of 15 residues. CDR3 in DNA: TGCAGTGCTAGAGATGTGAGGGGACAGGTCTATGGCTACACCTTC. Protein sequence: CSARDVRGQVYGYTF.

This chain uses TRBV7-2 with TRBJ2-1, with 7 bases fitting TRBD1. The CDR3 is made up of 16 amino acids. After removal of 5 bases from V and 0 bases from J, the junction contained 7 bases not matched to a gene. Per germline, CDR1 SGHTA and CDR2 FQGNSA. The CDR3, as DNA: TGTGCCAGCAGCCCTAGGGGGCGGAGCTCCTACAATGAGCAGTTCTTC. Protein product: CASSPRGRSSYNEQFF.

A few counts support this clonotype. This may arise from a read error, as a much more abundant clone is one base away. The rearrangement uses TRBV3-1 and TRBJ2-5; unclear D gene. V was shortened by 4 bases and J by 5 bases, with 8 bases between the two germline ends. This CDR3 is 12 amino acids long. Germline loops: CDR1 LGHDT, CDR2 YNNKEL (reference sequence). CDR3 protein: CASSRYMETQYF. The CDR3 coding sequence is TGTGCCAGCAGCCGGTACATGGAGACCCAGTACTTC.

Notes on this clonotype: With a much larger clone just one base away, this may be a read error. The chain recombines TRBV2 with TRBJ1-1; 8 positions match TRBD1. J was trimmed by 4 bases and V by 2 bases; bases with no gene match: 3. The CDR3 length is 14 residues. CDR1 and CDR2 (germline): SNHLY, FYNNEI. CDR3 sequence (DNA): TGTGCCAGCAGTGAAAGGACAGGGCGCACTGAAGCTTTCTTT. Encoded protein: CASSERTGRTEAFF.

There are a few counts of this clonotype. The rearrangement links TRBV5-1 to TRBJ2-5; 9 nucleotides align to TRBD1. The CDR3 covers 15 residues. Trimming took 0 bases from V and 2 from J; bases not matched to a gene: 2. Per germline, CDR1 SGHRS and CDR2 YFSETQ. CDR3 DNA sequence: TGCGCCAGCAGCTTGGATGGGACAGGGCAAGAGACCCAGTACTTC. It is translated as CASSLDGTGQETQYF.

This clonotype was counted at least ten times. As DNA, the CDR3 is TGCAGTGCTTGCCGGGGGAACACTGAAGCTTTCTTT. It is translated as CSACRGNTEAFF. The rearrangement joins TRBV20-1 to TRBJ1-1; unclear D gene. The germline V gene encodes CDR1 DFQATT and CDR2 SNEGSKA (reference sequence). The CDR3 contains 12 residues. V was pared by 5 bases and J by 1 base, with 8 bases between.

This clonotype was seen a few times. The V call is TRBV7-2, the J call TRBJ2-5, with D possibly TRBD2 on 5 matching bases. Per the germline V gene, CDR1 is SGHTA and CDR2 is FQGNSA. The V gene lost 6 bases and the J gene lost 4 bases, with 18 bases spanning the gap. This CDR3 spans 15 amino acids. CDR3 in amino acids: CASRGGSGWGETQYF. In DNA, the CDR3 is TGTGCCAGCAGAGGTGGGAGCGGATGGGGAGAGACCCAGTACTTC.

This chain uses TRBV29-1 with TRBJ2-3; a weak D match, TRBD1 (5 bases). Trimming removed 3 bases at V and 4 bases at J, with 11 bases between. Per the germline V gene, CDR1 is SQVTM and CDR2 is ANQGSEA. CDR3 size: 13 residues. In DNA form, the CDR3 reads TGCAGCGTTGACCCCAGGGTATCAGATACGCAGTATTTT. Protein: CSVDPRVSDTQYF.

The gene calls are TRBV20-1 and TRBJ2-1; 7 bases are a match to TRBD1. The CDR3 totals 11 residues. Trimming at V came to 5 bases and at J to 10 bases, leaving 5 bases not matched to a gene. Germline CDR1 DFQATT, CDR2 SNEGSKA (reference sequence). The CDR3 nucleotides read TGCAGTGCTCCGACAGGGACGGAGCAGTTCTTC. It specifies CSAPTGTEQFF.

This clonotype was seen ten or more times. The chain employs TRBV20-1 and TRBJ2-1; the D is unclear. CDR1 and CDR2 from the germline V gene are DFQATT and SNEGSKA (reference sequence). V was clipped by 1 base and J by 6 bases, with 4 bases between them. CDR3 length: 11 residues. This CDR3 is CSARGSNEQFF. CDR3 nucleotide sequence: TGCAGTGCTAGAGGCAGCAATGAGCAGTTCTTC.

This clonotype was counted ten times or more. This chain links TRBV6-5 with TRBJ2-7; D ambiguous. The V end lost 2 bases, the J end lost 6 bases, and 5 bases lay between the germline ends. Germline V lookup: CDR1 MNHEY, CDR2 SVGAGI. The CDR3 runs 11 residues. The CDR3 loop is CASSYRSEQYF. Written as DNA, the CDR3 is TGTGCCAGCAGTTACAGGAGCGAGCAGTACTTC.

The chain combines TRBV11-2 with TRBJ1-2, with D maybe TRBD1 (5 bases). The germline CDR1 and CDR2 sequences are SGHAT and FQNNGV. The CDR3 length is 18 residues. V lost 4 bases and J lost 4, with 25 bases in between. CDR3 amino acids: CASSSPRVRRDFFYGYTF. Here the CDR3 DNA reads TGTGCCAGCAGCTCCCCGCGGGTCCGCAGGGATTTTTTCTATGGCTACACCTTC.

The genes are TRBV20-1 and TRBJ2-7; D possibly corresponds to TRBD1 (6 bases). Per the germline V gene, CDR1 is DFQATT and CDR2 is SNEGSKA (reference sequence). CDR3 length: 14 amino acids. The V end lost 5 bases, the J end lost 3 bases, and 17 bases lay between the germline ends. The CDR3 reads CSAARQPGDYEQYF. In DNA, the CDR3 is TGCAGTGCTGCAAGGCAACCAGGGGACTACGAGCAGTACTTC.

This clonotype appeared a few times. The V and J genes are TRBV27 and TRBJ2-7; 9 nucleotides align to TRBD2. The trim removed 6 bases at V and 2 bases at J, leaving 8 bases unmatched. The CDR3 is 15 amino acids. Germline loops: CDR1 MNHEY, CDR2 SMNVEV (reference sequence). The CDR3 protein is CASSLQTSGPYEQYF. In DNA, the CDR3 is TGTGCCAGCAGCCTCCAGACTAGCGGACCCTACGAGCAGTACTTC.

V is TRBV20-1 and J is TRBJ2-3, with TRBD2 identical over 8 bases. The CDR3 has 15 residues. With 5 bases clipped from V and 2 bases from J, the junction kept 9 bases outside the gene matches. CDR1 is DFQATT, CDR2 SNEGSKA, per germline (reference sequence). The CDR3 loop reads CSAPLAGGDTDTQYF. The CDR3 DNA follows: TGCAGTGCTCCCCTAGCCGGGGGGGACACAGATACGCAGTATTTT.

The sample holds many counts of this clonotype. The chain joins TRBV12-3 or TRBV12-4 to TRBJ2-1, with TRBD2 matching over 11 bases. The CDR3 is 15 residues long. The ends lost 5 bases at V and 6 bases at J; junction bases unmatched: 6. The CDR3 sequence is CASSRLAGGGNEQFF. The DNA for the CDR3 is TGTGCCAGCAGTAGGCTAGCGGGAGGAGGCAATGAGCAGTTCTTC.

This clonotype was counted at least ten times. The genes are TRBV6-5 and TRBJ1-1; D is ambiguous. V lost 2 bases and J lost 3, with 7 bases in between. The length of the CDR3 is 13 residues. In germline, CDR1 is MNHEY, CDR2 SVGAGI. This CDR3 reads CASSYAGDTEAFF. The CDR3 DNA is TGTGCCAGCAGTTACGCGGGAGACACTGAAGCTTTCTTT.

As concerns this clonotype: A much larger clone differs from this one at a single base, so this may be a read error. The chain links TRBV20-1 to TRBJ2-3, with a possible D match to TRBD2 (6 bases). Germline V gene sequence: CDR1 DFQATT, CDR2 SNEGSKA (reference sequence). This CDR3 is built from 14 residues. CDR3 bases: TGCTGTGCACAACCAGGCGGGGGCACAGATACGCAGTATTTT. This codes for CCAQPGGGTDTQYF.

This clonotype was seen a few times. The V and J genes are TRBV29-1 and TRBJ2-7; D remains unclear. V was shortened by 6 bases and J by 6 bases, with 9 bases between the two germline ends. This CDR3 region has 10 residues. Germline-derived CDR1 and CDR2 are SQVTM and ANQGSEA. CDR3 sequence (DNA): TGCAGCGTATTTACGGGCGAGCAGTACTTC. Amino acid sequence: CSVFTGEQYF.

This clonotype was counted a few times. This chain links TRBV7-6 with TRBJ2-1, with D hard to call. The V end was cut by 1 base, the J end by 5 bases, with 9 bases between. Germline assignment: CDR1 SGHVS and CDR2 FNYEAQ. CDR3 length: 14 amino acids. CDR3 bases: TGTGCCAGCAGCTTAGTGCCGGACGACAATGAGCAGTTCTTC. It codes for CASSLVPDDNEQFF.